Listed below are T cell receptor beta chains from one sample, sequenced in a study of T cell responses to AZD1222 COVID-19 vaccine. The protocol was immunoSEQ multiplex PCR, while the TCRdb copy is restricted to in-frame clones and leaves out a portion. The table shows roughly 130,000 clones, with just over 85% occurring only once. Sequencing was performed on peripheral blood, taken on day 0 of MenACWY control vaccination. The receptor set was obtained from an adult in good health. Each CDR3 is given with its conserved first and last residue. A D gene is named only where the DNA matches it firmly. Size values are once, few and many counts, or a class for expanded clones, and some rows have none.

V gene: TRBV7-9
J gene: TRBJ1-5
clone size: .
CDR3 length: 14
D gene: TRBD1
CDR3 protein: CASSRDSEGQPQHF
CDR3 DNA: TGTGCCAGCAGCCGGGACAGCGAAGGTCAGCCCCAGCATTTT

V gene: TRBV7-2
J gene: TRBJ1-4
clone size: .
CDR3 length: 19
D gene: .
CDR3 protein: CASRDIIGGSSVTNEKLFF
CDR3 DNA: TGTGCCAGCAGGGACATCATTGGGGGGAGTAGTGTGACTAATGAAAAACTGTTTTTT

V gene: TRBV18
J gene: TRBJ2-6
clone size: .
CDR3 length: 14
D gene: .
CDR3 protein: CASFPSHGANVLTF
CDR3 DNA: TGTGCCAGCTTTCCCAGCCATGGGGCCAACGTCCTGACTTTC

V gene: TRBV15
J gene: TRBJ2-7
clone size: once
CDR3 length: 15
D gene: TRBD1
CDR3 protein: CATSRGSGGPHEQYF
CDR3 DNA: TGTGCCACCAGCAGAGGTTCAGGGGGTCCCCACGAGCAGTACTTC

V gene: TRBV6-5
J gene: TRBJ2-7
clone size: .
CDR3 length: 13
D gene: TRBD2
CDR3 protein: CASRIAGAYEQYF
CDR3 DNA: TGTGCCAGCAGAATAGCGGGAGCCTACGAGCAGTACTTC

V gene: TRBV4-1
J gene: TRBJ2-1
clone size: .
CDR3 length: 13
D gene: .
CDR3 protein: CASTRGAYNEQFF
CDR3 DNA: TGCGCCAGCACCCGTGGGGCCTACAATGAGCAGTTCTTC

V gene: TRBV19
J gene: TRBJ1-1
clone size: .
CDR3 length: 14
D gene: .
CDR3 protein: CASSLNPANTEAFF
CDR3 DNA: TGTGCCAGTAGTCTAAACCCAGCTAACACTGAAGCTTTCTTT

V gene: TRBV7-3
J gene: TRBJ1-3
clone size: .
CDR3 length: 16
D gene: TRBD1
CDR3 protein: CASSLGRGRSGNTIYF
CDR3 DNA: TGTGCCAGCAGCTTAGGCAGGGGGCGGTCTGGAAACACCATATATTTT

V gene: TRBV19
J gene: TRBJ1-3
clone size: .
CDR3 length: 16
D gene: TRBD1
CDR3 protein: CASSIQGQGSGNTIYF
CDR3 DNA: TGTGCCAGTAGTATACAGGGACAGGGGTCCGGAAACACCATATATTTT

V gene: TRBV3-1/TRBV3-2
J gene: TRBJ1-5
clone size: .
CDR3 length: 14
D gene: .
CDR3 protein: CASSQDLVRQPQHF
CDR3 DNA: TGTGCCAGCAGCCAAGATCTAGTCCGACAGCCCCAGCATTTT